These 21 T cell receptor beta chains share one sample of origin, sequenced in a study of cytomegalovirus exposure and HLA in healthy donors. Primers included in the PCR were 60 Vbeta and 13 Jbeta primers. The table came from immunoSEQ multiplex PCR; TCRdb's copy has only in-frame clones and leaves some out. This table holds 150,000 to 200,000 clones, 84% found once. Input material: PBMCs. Receptor source: a man between 18 and 35 years old in good health and CMV-seronegative.

The V and J genes are TRBV5-1 and TRBJ2-5; D ambiguous. There are 13 residues in the CDR3. V lost 1 base to trimming and J lost 1 base, with 5 bases between them. From germline, CDR1 is SGHRS and CDR2 YFSETQ. The CDR3 reads CASSLIVQETQYF. As DNA, the CDR3 is TGCGCCAGCAGCTTGATCGTCCAAGAGACCCAGTACTTC.

The V call is TRBV5-1, the J call TRBJ2-3; D gene unclear. V was clipped by 0 bases and J by 3 bases, with 8 bases between them. The CDR3 covers 14 residues. CDR1 is SGHRS and CDR2 is YFSETQ in the germline V gene. CDR3 coding DNA: TGCGCCAGCAGCTTGGCCGTCTCGACAGATACGCAGTATTTT. Its translation is CASSLAVSTDTQYF. Based on the CDR3 plus reference TRBV5-1 and TRBJ2-3, the full variable domain is KAGVTQTPRYLIKTRGQQVTLSCSPISGHRSVSWYQQTPGQGLQFLFEYFSETQRNKGNFPGRFSGRQFSNSRSEMNVSTLELGDSALYLCASSLAVSTDTQYFGPGTRLTVL.

The chain joins TRBV7-3 to TRBJ1-4; tentative D call: TRBD1 (5 bases). Trimming took 0 bases from V and 8 from J, leaving 13 bases between them. The CDR3 spans 15 residues. Germline loops: CDR1 SGHTA, CDR2 FQGTGA. The CDR3 DNA follows: TGTGCCAGCAGCTTAACGGGCGGGGCTGAGGAAAAACTGTTTTTT. This gives the protein CASSLTGGAEEKLFF.

This clone was seen a handful of times. This chain uses TRBV6-1 with TRBJ2-7; 9 bases are a match to TRBD2. J was trimmed by 3 bases and V by 5 bases; bases with no gene match: 8. The germline V gene has CDR1 MNHNS and CDR2 SASEGT. The CDR3 has 15 residues. CDR3 protein: CASSSSGTSFYEQYF. CDR3 nucleotides: TGTGCCAGCAGTTCTTCCGGGACTAGCTTCTACGAGCAGTACTTC.

J is TRBJ2-5 and V is TRBV5-1, with TRBD1 identical over 7 bases. This CDR3 is 13 amino acids long. V shed 4 bases, J shed 3 bases, and the junction held 3 bases outside the gene matches. Per germline, CDR1 SGHRS and CDR2 YFSETQ. In DNA form, the CDR3 reads TGCGCCAGCAGCCCGGGACAGAAAGAGACCCAGTACTTC. Its translation is CASSPGQKETQYF.

V usage is TRBV29-1 and J usage is TRBJ1-1, with TRBD1 matching 7 bases. Trimming took 5 bases from V and 5 from J; bases not matched to a gene: 17. The CDR3 length is 16 residues. Germline CDR1 is SQVTM and CDR2 is ANQGSEA. CDR3: CSVRSPKTGSSTEAFF. CDR3 DNA: TGCAGCGTTAGATCCCCCAAGACAGGGTCGTCGACTGAAGCTTTCTTT.

The chain recombines TRBV28 with TRBJ2-3; D is possibly TRBD2 (5 bases). CDR1 is MDHEN and CDR2 is SYDVKM in the germline V gene. The V gene lost 4 bases and the J gene lost 6 bases, with 20 bases spanning the gap. The CDR3 runs 16 residues. The CDR3 coding sequence is TGTGCCAGCAGTTCCCCCGGACGGACCACGGGGGATACGCAGTATTTT. Its translation: CASSSPGRTTGDTQYF.

The chain links TRBV25-1 to TRBJ1-1, with 8 bases that match TRBD1. This CDR3 has 15 residues. V lost 6 bases and J lost 5; bases outside the gene matches: 11. Germline V CDR1 and CDR2: MGHDK, SYGVNS. The CDR3 here is CASRGQGALRTEAFF. The CDR3 DNA is TGTGCCAGCAGAGGACAGGGAGCCCTGAGAACTGAAGCTTTCTTT.

The rearrangement uses TRBV7-2 and TRBJ1-4; a possible D gene is TRBD1 (5 bases). Between the trimmed V and J ends, which lost 4 bases and 3 bases, there was a span of 12 bases. CDR1 is SGHTA and CDR2 is FQGNSA in the germline V gene. The CDR3 covers 15 residues. The CDR3 sequence: CASSYWGGSNEKLFF. CDR3 coding DNA: TGTGCCAGCAGCTATTGGGGGGGATCTAATGAAAAACTGTTTTTT.

The chain is built from TRBV4-3 and TRBJ1-1; 9 bases are shared with TRBD1. V lost 5 bases to trimming and J lost 5 bases; unmatched junction nucleotides: 3. Germline lookup yields CDR1 LGHNA and CDR2 YSLEER. The CDR3 extends over 13 amino acids. CDR3 in DNA: TGCGCCAGCAGCTACGGACAGGGGACTGAAGCTTTCTTT. This sequence encodes CASSYGQGTEAFF.

This clone has just a few counts. This chain uses TRBV30 with TRBJ2-7; 8 bases line up with TRBD1. CDR1 and CDR2 from the germline V gene are GTSNPN and SVGIG (reference sequence). V was clipped by 0 bases and J by 6 bases; unmatched bases: 7. This CDR3 has 14 residues. The CDR3 DNA is TGTGCCTGGAGTGTTTTACAGGGGGAGGTCGAGCAGTACTTC. The encoded protein is CAWSVLQGEVEQYF.

Points on this clone: One end of the junction fails to match germline, which may point to a read error. The rearrangement uses TRBV7-9 and TRBJ1-1; 9 bases are shared with TRBD1. This CDR3 has 14 amino acids. Germline V CDR1 and CDR2: SEHNR, FQNEAQ (reference sequence). Written as DNA, the CDR3 is TGTTCCAGCAGCTCCCGGGACAGGGACACTGAAGCTTTCTTT. This codes for CSSSSRDRDTEAFF.

This chain connects TRBV28 to TRBJ2-7, with 9 bases aligning to TRBD1. The junction had 10 bases not matched to a gene; V was cut back by 5 bases and J by 5 bases. The length of the CDR3 is 15 residues. Germline lookup yields CDR1 MDHEN and CDR2 SYDVKM. The CDR3, as DNA: TGTGCCAGCAGTCTCCCGGGACAGGGTTCCCACGAGCAGTACTTC. Its protein is CASSLPGQGSHEQYF.

The chain carries TRBV19 and TRBJ1-2, with a tentative D call TRBD1 (6 bases). V was shortened by 6 bases and J by 4 bases, with 18 bases between the two germline ends. Germline lookup yields CDR1 LNHDA and CDR2 SQIVND (reference sequence). CDR3 size: 15 residues. CDR3 sequence (DNA): TGTGCCAGTAGACAGGGACATCCCGGCAGCTATGGCTACACCTTC. It specifies CASRQGHPGSYGYTF.

This clone was counted between two and nine times. The chain recombines TRBV14 with TRBJ1-2, with TRBD1 matching over 7 bases. J was trimmed by 7 bases and V by 3 bases; bases with no gene match: 11. The CDR3 length is 15 residues. Germline V CDR1 and CDR2: SGHDN, FVKESK. The CDR3 spells CASSHGRQGEFGYTF. For the CDR3, the DNA is TGTGCCAGCAGCCATGGTAGACAGGGTGAATTTGGCTACACCTTC.

This clone appeared many times. The chain combines TRBV4-1 with TRBJ2-6; a possible D gene is TRBD1 (6 bases). Germline lookup yields CDR1 MGHRA and CDR2 YSYEKL. V lost 4 bases to trimming and J lost 0 bases, with 13 bases between them. The CDR3 covers 17 residues. The CDR3 spells CASSLDRSFSGANVLTF. The CDR3 DNA sequence: TGCGCCAGCAGCCTAGACAGGTCCTTCTCTGGGGCCAACGTCCTGACTTTC.

V and J are TRBV7-9 and TRBJ1-4; possibly TRBD1 for D (6 bases). The V end lost 4 bases, the J end lost 2 bases, and 11 bases lay between the germline ends. Germline V CDR1 and CDR2: SEHNR, FQNEAQ (reference sequence). CDR3 size: 15 residues. The CDR3 spells CASSSPGVTNEKLFF. The DNA for the CDR3 is TGTGCCAGCAGCTCCCCAGGGGTTACTAATGAAAAACTGTTTTTT.

The genes are TRBV19 and TRBJ2-7; TRBD1 agrees at 9 bases. Germline V gene sequence: CDR1 LNHDA, CDR2 SQIVND (reference sequence). The CDR3 length is 15 residues. J gave up 6 bases and V 6 bases, and 12 bases lay outside the gene matches. The CDR3 protein is CASSLGYRGLGEQYF. CDR3 bases: TGTGCCAGTAGCTTGGGATACAGGGGGCTGGGCGAGCAGTACTTC. Together with reference TRBV19 and TRBJ2-7, the CDR3 gives the full variable domain: DGGITQSPKYLFRKEGQNVTLSCEQNLNHDAMYWYRQDPGQGLRLIYYSQIVNDFQKGDIAEGYSVSREKKESFPLTVTSAQKNPTAFYLCASSLGYRGLGEQYFGPGTRLTVT.

V and J are TRBV19 and TRBJ2-3; D is uncertain. V dropped 5 bases and J dropped 6 bases, with 15 bases sitting between them. This CDR3 spans 14 amino acids. CDR1 is LNHDA, CDR2 SQIVND, per germline (reference sequence). The CDR3 DNA reads as TGTGCCAGTAGTTTGACGCTAGACTCGGATACGCAGTATTTT. It yields the protein CASSLTLDSDTQYF.

The rearrangement uses TRBV7-3 and TRBJ2-1, with 15 bases identical to TRBD2. The CDR3 has 15 amino acids. In germline, CDR1 is SGHTA, CDR2 FQGTGA. After removal of 5 bases from V and 6 bases from J, the junction contained 2 bases not matched to a gene. This chain's CDR3 is CASSRTSGRANEQFF. In DNA, the CDR3 is TGTGCCAGCAGCAGGACTAGCGGGAGGGCCAATGAGCAGTTCTTC.

The chain links TRBV5-4 to TRBJ2-7, with a weak D call TRBD2 (5 bases). CDR1 is SGHNT and CDR2 is YYREEE in the germline V gene (reference sequence). The V end lost 4 bases, the J end lost 4 bases, and 15 bases lay between the germline ends. The CDR3 runs 14 residues. The CDR3 loop is CASSERGPGYEQYF. DNA for the CDR3: TGTGCCAGCAGCGAGAGAGGGCCCGGTTACGAGCAGTACTTC.